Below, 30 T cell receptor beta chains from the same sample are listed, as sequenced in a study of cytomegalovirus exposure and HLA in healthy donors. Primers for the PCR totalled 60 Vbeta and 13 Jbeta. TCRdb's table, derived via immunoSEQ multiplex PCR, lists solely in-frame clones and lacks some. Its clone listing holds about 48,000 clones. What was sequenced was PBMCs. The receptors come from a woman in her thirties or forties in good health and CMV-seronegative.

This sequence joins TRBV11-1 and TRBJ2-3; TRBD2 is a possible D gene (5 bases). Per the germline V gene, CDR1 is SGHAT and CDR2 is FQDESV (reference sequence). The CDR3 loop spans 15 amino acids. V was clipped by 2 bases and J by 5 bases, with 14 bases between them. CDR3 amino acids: CASSLRPMGRDTQYF. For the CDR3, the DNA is TGTGCCAGCAGCTTACGACCCATGGGGAGAGATACGCAGTATTTT.

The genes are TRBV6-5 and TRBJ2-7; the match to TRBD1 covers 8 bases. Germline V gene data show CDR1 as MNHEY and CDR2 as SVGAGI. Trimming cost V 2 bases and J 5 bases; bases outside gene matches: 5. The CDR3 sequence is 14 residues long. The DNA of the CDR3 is TGTGCCAGCAGTTACAACAGGGGGGCGCACGAGCAGTACTTC. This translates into CASSYNRGAHEQYF.

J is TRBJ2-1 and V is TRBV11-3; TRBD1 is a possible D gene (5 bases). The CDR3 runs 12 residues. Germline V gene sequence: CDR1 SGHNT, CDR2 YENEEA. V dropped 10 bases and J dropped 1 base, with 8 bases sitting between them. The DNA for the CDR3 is TGTGCCACTGACAGTTCCTACAATGAGCAGTTCTTC. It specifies CATDSSYNEQFF.

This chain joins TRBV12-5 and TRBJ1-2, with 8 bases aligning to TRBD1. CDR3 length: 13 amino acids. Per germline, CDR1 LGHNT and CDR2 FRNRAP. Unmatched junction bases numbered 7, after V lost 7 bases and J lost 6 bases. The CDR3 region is CASDRRGQDGYTF. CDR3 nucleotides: TGTGCTAGTGACCGCAGGGGGCAGGATGGCTACACCTTC.

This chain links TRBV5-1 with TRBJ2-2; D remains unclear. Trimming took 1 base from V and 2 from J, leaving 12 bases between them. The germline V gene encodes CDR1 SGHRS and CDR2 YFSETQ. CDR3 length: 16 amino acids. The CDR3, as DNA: TGCGCCAGCAGCTTGAGGCAGAACAGAAACACCGGGGAGCTGTTTTTT. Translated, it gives CASSLRQNRNTGELFF. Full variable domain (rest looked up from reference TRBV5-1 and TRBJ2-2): KAGVTQTPRYLIKTRGQQVTLSCSPISGHRSVSWYQQTPGQGLQFLFEYFSETQRNKGNFPGRFSGRQFSNSRSEMNVSTLELGDSALYLCASSLRQNRNTGELFFGEGSRLTVL.

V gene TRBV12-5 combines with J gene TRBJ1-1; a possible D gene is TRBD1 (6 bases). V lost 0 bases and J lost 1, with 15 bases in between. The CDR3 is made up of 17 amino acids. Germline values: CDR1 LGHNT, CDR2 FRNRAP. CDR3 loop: CASGLVTSGHQNTEAFF. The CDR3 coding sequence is TGTGCTAGTGGTTTGGTAACCTCGGGACACCAGAACACTGAAGCTTTCTTT.

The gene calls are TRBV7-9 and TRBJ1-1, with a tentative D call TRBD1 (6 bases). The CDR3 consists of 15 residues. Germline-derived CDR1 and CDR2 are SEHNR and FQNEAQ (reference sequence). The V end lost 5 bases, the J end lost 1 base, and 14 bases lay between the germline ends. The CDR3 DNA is TGTGCCAGCAGCGTCGGGACACTACGGAACACTGAAGCTTTCTTT. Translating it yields CASSVGTLRNTEAFF.

CDR3 amino acids: CASSVSGAGDEQYF. CDR3 nucleotide sequence: TGTGCCAGCAGCGTTTCGGGTGCCGGAGACGAGCAGTACTTC. The rearrangement links TRBV7-9 to TRBJ2-7; unclear D gene. CDR3 length equals 14 residues. V was shortened by 5 bases and J by 5 bases, with 16 bases between the two germline ends. Germline CDR1 is SEHNR and CDR2 is FQNEAQ (reference sequence). Full variable domain (outside the CDR3, taken from reference TRBV7-9 and TRBJ2-7): DTGVSQNPRHKITKRGQNVTFRCDPISEHNRLYWYRQTLGQGPEFLTYFQNEAQLEKSRLLSDRFSAERPKGSFSTLEIQRTEQGDSAMYLCASSVSGAGDEQYFGPGTRLTVT.

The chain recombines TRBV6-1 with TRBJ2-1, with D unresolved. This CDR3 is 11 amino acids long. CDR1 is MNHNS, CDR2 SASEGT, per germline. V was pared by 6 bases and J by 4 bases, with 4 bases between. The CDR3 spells CASSFYNEQFF. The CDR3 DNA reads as TGTGCCAGCAGCTTTTACAATGAGCAGTTCTTC.

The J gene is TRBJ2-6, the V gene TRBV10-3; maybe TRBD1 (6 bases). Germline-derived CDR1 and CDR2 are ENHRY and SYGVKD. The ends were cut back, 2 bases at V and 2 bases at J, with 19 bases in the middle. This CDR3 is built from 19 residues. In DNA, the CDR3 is TGTGCCATCAGTGAGAAGCAGGGGCCCCGCATCCCTGGGGCCAACGTCCTGACTTTC. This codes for CAISEKQGPRIPGANVLTF.

The CDR3: CASGRTDVYNEQFF. CDR3 bases: TGTGCCAGCGGGAGGACGGACGTCTACAATGAGCAGTTCTTC. This chain links TRBV6-5 with TRBJ2-1; D might be TRBD2 (6 bases). The CDR3 sequence is 14 residues long. CDR1 and CDR2 from the germline V gene are MNHEY and SVGAGI. V was cut by 8 bases and J by 3 bases, with 14 bases left in between.

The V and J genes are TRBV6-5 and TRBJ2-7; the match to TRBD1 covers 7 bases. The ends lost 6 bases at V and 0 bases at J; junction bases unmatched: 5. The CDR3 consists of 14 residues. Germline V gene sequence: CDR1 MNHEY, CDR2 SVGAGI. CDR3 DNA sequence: TGTGCCAGCAGCCTACAGGGGACCTCCTACGAGCAGTACTTC. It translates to CASSLQGTSYEQYF.

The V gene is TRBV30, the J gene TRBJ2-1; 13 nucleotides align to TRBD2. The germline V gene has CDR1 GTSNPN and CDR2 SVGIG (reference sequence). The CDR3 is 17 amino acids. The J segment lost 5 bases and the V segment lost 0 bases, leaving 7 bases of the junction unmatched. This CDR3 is CAWSVPGLAGRNNEQFF. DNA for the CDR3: TGTGCCTGGAGTGTTCCGGGACTAGCGGGGCGAAACAATGAGCAGTTCTTC.

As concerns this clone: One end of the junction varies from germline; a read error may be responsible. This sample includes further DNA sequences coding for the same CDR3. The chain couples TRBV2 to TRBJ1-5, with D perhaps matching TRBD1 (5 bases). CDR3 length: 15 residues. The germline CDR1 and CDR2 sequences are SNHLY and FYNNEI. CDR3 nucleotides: TGTGCCAGCAGTCCTCAGGGAAGTAGCAATCAACCCCAGCATTTT. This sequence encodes CASSPQGSSNQPQHF.

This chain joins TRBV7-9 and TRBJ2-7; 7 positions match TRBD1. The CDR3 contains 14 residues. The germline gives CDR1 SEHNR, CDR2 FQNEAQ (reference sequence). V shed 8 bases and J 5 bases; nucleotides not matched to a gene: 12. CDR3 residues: CASVLTQGLDEQYF. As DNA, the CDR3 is TGTGCCAGCGTCCTGACACAGGGGCTCGACGAGCAGTACTTC.

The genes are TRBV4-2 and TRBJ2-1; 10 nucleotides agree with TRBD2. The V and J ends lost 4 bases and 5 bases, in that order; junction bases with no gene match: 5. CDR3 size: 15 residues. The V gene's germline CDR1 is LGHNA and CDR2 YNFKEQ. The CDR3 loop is CASSPIAGGDNEQFF. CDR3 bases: TGTGCCAGCAGCCCCATAGCGGGGGGCGACAATGAGCAGTTCTTC.

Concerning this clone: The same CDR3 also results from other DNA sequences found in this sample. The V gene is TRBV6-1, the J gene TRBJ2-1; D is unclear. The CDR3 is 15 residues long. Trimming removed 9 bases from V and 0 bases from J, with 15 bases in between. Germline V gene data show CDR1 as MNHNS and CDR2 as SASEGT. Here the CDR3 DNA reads TGTGCCAGTCGGCTCGCGTGGAGCTCCTACAATGAGCAGTTCTTC. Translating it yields CASRLAWSSYNEQFF.

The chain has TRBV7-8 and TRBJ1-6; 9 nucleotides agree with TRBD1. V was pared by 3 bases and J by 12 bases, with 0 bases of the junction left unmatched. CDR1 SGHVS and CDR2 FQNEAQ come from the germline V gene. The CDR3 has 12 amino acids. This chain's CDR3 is CASSLDRGPLHF. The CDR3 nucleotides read TGTGCCAGCAGCTTGGACAGGGGACCCCTCCACTTT.

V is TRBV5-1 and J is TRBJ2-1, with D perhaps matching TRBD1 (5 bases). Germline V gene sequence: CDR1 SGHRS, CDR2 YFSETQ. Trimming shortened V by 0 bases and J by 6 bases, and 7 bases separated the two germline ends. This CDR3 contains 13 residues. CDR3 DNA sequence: TGCGCCAGCAGCTTGGGTAGGGGCAATGAGCAGTTCTTC. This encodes CASSLGRGNEQFF.

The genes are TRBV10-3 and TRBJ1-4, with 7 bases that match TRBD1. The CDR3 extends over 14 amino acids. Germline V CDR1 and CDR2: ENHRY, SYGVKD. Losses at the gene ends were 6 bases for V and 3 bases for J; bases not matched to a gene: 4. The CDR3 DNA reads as TGTGCCATCAGCCCCGGGACAGCTAATGAAAAACTGTTTTTT. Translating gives CAISPGTANEKLFF.

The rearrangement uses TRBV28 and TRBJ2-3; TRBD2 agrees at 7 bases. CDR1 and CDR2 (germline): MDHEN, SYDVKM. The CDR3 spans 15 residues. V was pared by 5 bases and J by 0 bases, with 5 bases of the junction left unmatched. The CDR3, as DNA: TGTGCCAGCAGTAAGGGAGGGTGGAGCACAGATACGCAGTATTTT. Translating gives CASSKGGWSTDTQYF.

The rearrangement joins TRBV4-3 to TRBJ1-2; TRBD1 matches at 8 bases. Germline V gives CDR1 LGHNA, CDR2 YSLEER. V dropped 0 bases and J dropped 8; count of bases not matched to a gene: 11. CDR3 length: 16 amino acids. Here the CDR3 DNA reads TGCGCCAGCAGCCAAGAAAGGACAGGGACGGTTCGGGGCTACACCTTC. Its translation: CASSQERTGTVRGYTF.

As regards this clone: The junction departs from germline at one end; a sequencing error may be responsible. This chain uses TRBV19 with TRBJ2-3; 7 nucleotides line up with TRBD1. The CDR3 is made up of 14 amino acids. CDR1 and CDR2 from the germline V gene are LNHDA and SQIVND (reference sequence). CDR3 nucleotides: TGTGCCAGTAGTCCGGAAAGGGGGCTCGATAAGCAGTATTTT. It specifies CASSPERGLDKQYF.

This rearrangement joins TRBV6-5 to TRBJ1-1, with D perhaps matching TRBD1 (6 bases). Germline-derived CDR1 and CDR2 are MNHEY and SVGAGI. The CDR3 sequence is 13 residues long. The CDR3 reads CAPQDSRNTEAFF. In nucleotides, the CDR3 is TGTGCTCCTCAGGACAGCAGAAACACTGAAGCTTTCTTT.

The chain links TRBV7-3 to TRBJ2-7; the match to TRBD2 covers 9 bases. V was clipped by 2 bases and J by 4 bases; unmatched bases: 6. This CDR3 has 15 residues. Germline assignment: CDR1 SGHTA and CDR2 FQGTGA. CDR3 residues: CASSLGLAGNYEQYF. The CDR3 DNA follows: TGTGCCAGCAGCTTAGGGCTAGCGGGGAATTACGAGCAGTACTTC.

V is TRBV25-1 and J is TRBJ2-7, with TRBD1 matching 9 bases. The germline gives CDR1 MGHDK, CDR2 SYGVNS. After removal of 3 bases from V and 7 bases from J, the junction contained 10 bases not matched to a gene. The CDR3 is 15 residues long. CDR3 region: CASSDPTGGLMEQYF. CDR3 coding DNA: TGTGCCAGCAGTGACCCGACAGGGGGGCTAATGGAGCAGTACTTC.

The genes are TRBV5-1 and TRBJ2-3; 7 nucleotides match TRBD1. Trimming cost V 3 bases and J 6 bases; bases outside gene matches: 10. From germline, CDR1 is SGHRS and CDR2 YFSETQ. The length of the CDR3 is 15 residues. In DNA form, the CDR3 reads TGCGCCAGCAGCTCCTACAGGGGAATGGCGGATACGCAGTATTTT. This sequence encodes CASSSYRGMADTQYF.

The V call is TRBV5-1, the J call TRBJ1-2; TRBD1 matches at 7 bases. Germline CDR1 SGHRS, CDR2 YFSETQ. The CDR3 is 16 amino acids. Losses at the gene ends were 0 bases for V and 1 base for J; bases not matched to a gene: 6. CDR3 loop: CASSLGGGGVNYGYTF. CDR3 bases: TGCGCCAGCAGCTTGGGAGGGGGCGGCGTTAACTATGGCTACACCTTC.

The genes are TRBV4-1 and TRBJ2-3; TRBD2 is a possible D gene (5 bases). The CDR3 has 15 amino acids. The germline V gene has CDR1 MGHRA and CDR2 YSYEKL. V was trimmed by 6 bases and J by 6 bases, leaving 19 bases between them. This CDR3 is CASRQDWGRIDTQYF. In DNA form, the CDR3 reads TGCGCCAGCAGGCAGGACTGGGGTAGGATTGATACGCAGTATTTT.

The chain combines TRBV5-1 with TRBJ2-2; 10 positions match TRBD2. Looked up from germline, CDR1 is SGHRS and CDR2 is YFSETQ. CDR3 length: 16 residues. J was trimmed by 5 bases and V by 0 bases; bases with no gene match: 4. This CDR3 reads CASSLASGRLTGELFF. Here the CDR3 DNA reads TGCGCCAGCAGCTTGGCTAGCGGGAGATTAACCGGGGAGCTGTTTTTT.